This T cell receptor beta chain comes out of a study of CD8 T cells in Susac syndrome. Germline V gene lookup returns CDR1 SGDLS and CDR2 YYNGEE. V lost 4 bases and J lost 2, with 13 bases in between. The CDR3 covers 15 residues. CD8+ and CD4+ T cells from blood underwent TCR beta sequencing, which was carried out in a high-throughput format. The multiple sclerosis controls were treatment-naive patients with relapsing-remitting disease that was stable or active. The CD8+ and CD4+ T cells were negatively isolated, with the TEMRA cells enriched by FACS. After extraction with the RNeasy kit, roughly 0.45 to 1 ug of the RNA was reverse transcribed using random hexamers. An immunoSEQ multiplex PCR generated amplified TCR beta CDR3 products spanning 54 Vbeta and 13 Jbeta. TCRdb reanalysed the immunoSEQ multiplex PCR reads using MiXCR and keeps one entry per CDR3 protein. The sample carries 150,000 to 190,000 distinct CDR3 sequences, just under 95% recorded once.

The V and J genes are TRBV9 and TRBJ2-1, with D unresolved. Sequencing was performed on CD8+ T cells from PBMCs. This sequence originates from a human donor with multiple sclerosis. This CDR3 reads CASSPPGAAYNEQFF. CDR3 bases: TGTGCCAGCAGCCCACCAGGTGCTGCCTACAATGAGCAGTTCTTC.